One and the same sample provided the 6 T cell receptor beta chains below, sequenced in a study of shared clonotypes between healthy human individuals. Only in-frame clones appear in the TCRdb table, and some are missing; sequencing was by immunoSEQ multiplex PCR. This table holds about 2.3 million clones, about 90% found once. Source material: naive CD4+ T cells from PBMCs. Subset given: CD45RA+ positively selected. Receptors originate from a man aged 18 to 29 in good health. Some clones in this sample may be carry-over from other donors' samples.

Details on this clone: Other DNA variants within this sample encode the same CDR3. This sequence joins TRBV15 and TRBJ2-1; maybe TRBD2 (5 bases). There are 15 residues in the CDR3. Germline-derived CDR1 and CDR2 are LNHNV and YYDKDF (reference sequence). V gave up 0 bases and J gave up 2 bases, with 8 bases separating them. The CDR3 DNA sequence: TGTGCCACCAGCAGAGATGGGAGACCCTACAATGAGCAGTTCTTC. Encoded protein: CATSRDGRPYNEQFF.

V and J are TRBV7-8 and TRBJ2-1; 13 bases map to TRBD2. Trimming took 3 bases from V and 7 from J; bases not matched to a gene: 3. The CDR3 runs to 15 residues. In germline, CDR1 is SGHVS, CDR2 FQNEAQ. The CDR3 here is CASSFGLAGENEQFF. The CDR3 nucleotides read TGTGCCAGCAGCTTTGGACTAGCGGGAGAAAATGAGCAGTTCTTC.

DNA for the CDR3: TGTGCCAGCAGCCAACAAGCGGGAGTGCCCACAGATACGCAGTATTTT. This translates into CASSQQAGVPTDTQYF. The J gene is TRBJ2-3, the V gene TRBV4-2; 8 bases are shared with TRBD2. Losses at the gene ends were 2 bases for V and 2 bases for J; bases not matched to a gene: 6. Germline-derived CDR1 and CDR2 are LGHNA and YNFKEQ. This CDR3 region has 16 residues.

The V call is TRBV7-9, the J call TRBJ2-7; TRBD1 matches at 9 bases. This CDR3 has 14 amino acids. The germline V gene encodes CDR1 SEHNR and CDR2 FQNEAQ (reference sequence). Trimming removed 3 bases from V and 4 bases from J; junction bases left unmatched: 4. CDR3 protein: CASSFGQGFYEQYF. DNA for the CDR3: TGTGCCAGCAGCTTCGGACAGGGGTTTTACGAGCAGTACTTC.

The V and J genes are TRBV6-5 and TRBJ2-5; 9 bases match TRBD1. The ends lost 4 bases at V and 3 bases at J; junction bases unmatched: 6. CDR1 is MNHEY, CDR2 SVGAGI, per germline. The CDR3 spans 15 residues. This CDR3 is CASSSDRGVEETQYF. The CDR3, as DNA: TGTGCCAGCAGTTCGGACAGGGGAGTCGAAGAGACCCAGTACTTC.

The genes are TRBV4-1 and TRBJ2-1, with TRBD2 identical over 14 bases. The CDR3 has 17 amino acids. J gave up 4 bases and V 4 bases, and 6 bases lay outside the gene matches. Germline V CDR1 and CDR2: MGHRA, YSYEKL. The CDR3 spells CASSPGTSGSAYNEQFF. DNA of the CDR3: TGCGCCAGCAGCCCCGGGACTAGCGGGAGTGCGTACAATGAGCAGTTCTTC.